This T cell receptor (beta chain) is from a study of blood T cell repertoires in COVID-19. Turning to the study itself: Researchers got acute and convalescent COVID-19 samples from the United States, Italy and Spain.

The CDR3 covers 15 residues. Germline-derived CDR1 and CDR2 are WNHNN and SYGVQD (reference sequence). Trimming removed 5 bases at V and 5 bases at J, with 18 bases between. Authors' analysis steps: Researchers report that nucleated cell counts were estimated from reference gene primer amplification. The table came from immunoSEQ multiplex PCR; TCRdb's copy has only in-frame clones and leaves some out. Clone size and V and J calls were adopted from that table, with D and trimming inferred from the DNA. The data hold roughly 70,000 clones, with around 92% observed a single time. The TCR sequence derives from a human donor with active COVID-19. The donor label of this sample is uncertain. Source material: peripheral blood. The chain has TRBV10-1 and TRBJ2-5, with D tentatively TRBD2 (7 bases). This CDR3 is CASSQGGGLQETQYF. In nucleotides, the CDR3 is TGCGCCAGCAGTCAAGGGGGGGGGCTCCAGGAGACCCAGTACTTC.